Each of the 3 T cell receptor beta chains below was sequenced from the same sample in a study of T cells after yellow fever vaccination. One entry per CDR3 protein, called by TCRdb with MiXCR from the 5' RACE reads. The profile shows around 550,000 distinct CDR3 sequences, 15% to 20% of them singletons. The input for sequencing was PBMCs, taken 15 days after the yellow fever booster vaccination. These receptors all come from a man younger than 40 who received the YFV17D yellow fever vaccine.

This sequence joins TRBV21-1 and TRBJ2-2; the table calls TRBD1, which could not be checked here. TRBV21-1 is labeled a pseudogene. The CDR3 extends over 16 amino acids. In DNA form, the CDR3 reads TGTGCCAGCAGCAAAGAGTTCAGGGATCGGACCGGGGAGCTGTTTTTT. Protein: CASSKEFRDRTGELFF.

This clonotype was seen a handful of times. The rearrangement joins TRBV6-1 to TRBJ2-1, with 12 bases identical to TRBD2. Germline V lookup: CDR1 MNHNS, CDR2 SASEGT. The CDR3 runs to 15 residues. V lost 7 bases, J lost 6 bases, and 7 bases stayed unmatched. Written as DNA, the CDR3 is TGTGCCAGCACCTTAACTAGCGGGAGGATCAATGAGCAGTTCTTC. As protein: CASTLTSGRINEQFF.

The chain carries TRBV11-2 and TRBJ2-7, with no clear D. Germline values: CDR1 SGHAT, CDR2 FQNNGV. The CDR3 covers 11 residues. Trimming took off 5 bases at V and 7 bases at J, with 9 bases between the two ends. This CDR3 reads CASSPSWEQYF. CDR3 bases: TGTGCCAGCAGCCCTTCGTGGGAGCAGTACTTC.